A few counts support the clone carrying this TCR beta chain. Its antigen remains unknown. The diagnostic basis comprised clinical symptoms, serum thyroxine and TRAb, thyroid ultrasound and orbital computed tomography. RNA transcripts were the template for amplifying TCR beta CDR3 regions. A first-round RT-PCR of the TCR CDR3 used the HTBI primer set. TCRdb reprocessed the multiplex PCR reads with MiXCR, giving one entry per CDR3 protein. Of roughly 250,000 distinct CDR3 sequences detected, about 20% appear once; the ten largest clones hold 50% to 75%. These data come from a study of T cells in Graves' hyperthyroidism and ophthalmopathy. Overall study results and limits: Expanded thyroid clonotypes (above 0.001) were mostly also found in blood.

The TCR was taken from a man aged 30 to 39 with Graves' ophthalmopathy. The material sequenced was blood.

The CDR3 is CSVPLQGPNYGYTF. CDR3 coding DNA: TGCAGCGTTCCTTTGCAAGGCCCTAACTATGGCTACACCTTC. The chain uses TRBV29-1 and TRBJ1-2; no clear D. Germline lookup yields CDR1 SQVTM and CDR2 ANQGSEA. The ends were cut back, 5 bases at V and 0 bases at J, with 13 bases in the middle. The CDR3 has 14 amino acids.